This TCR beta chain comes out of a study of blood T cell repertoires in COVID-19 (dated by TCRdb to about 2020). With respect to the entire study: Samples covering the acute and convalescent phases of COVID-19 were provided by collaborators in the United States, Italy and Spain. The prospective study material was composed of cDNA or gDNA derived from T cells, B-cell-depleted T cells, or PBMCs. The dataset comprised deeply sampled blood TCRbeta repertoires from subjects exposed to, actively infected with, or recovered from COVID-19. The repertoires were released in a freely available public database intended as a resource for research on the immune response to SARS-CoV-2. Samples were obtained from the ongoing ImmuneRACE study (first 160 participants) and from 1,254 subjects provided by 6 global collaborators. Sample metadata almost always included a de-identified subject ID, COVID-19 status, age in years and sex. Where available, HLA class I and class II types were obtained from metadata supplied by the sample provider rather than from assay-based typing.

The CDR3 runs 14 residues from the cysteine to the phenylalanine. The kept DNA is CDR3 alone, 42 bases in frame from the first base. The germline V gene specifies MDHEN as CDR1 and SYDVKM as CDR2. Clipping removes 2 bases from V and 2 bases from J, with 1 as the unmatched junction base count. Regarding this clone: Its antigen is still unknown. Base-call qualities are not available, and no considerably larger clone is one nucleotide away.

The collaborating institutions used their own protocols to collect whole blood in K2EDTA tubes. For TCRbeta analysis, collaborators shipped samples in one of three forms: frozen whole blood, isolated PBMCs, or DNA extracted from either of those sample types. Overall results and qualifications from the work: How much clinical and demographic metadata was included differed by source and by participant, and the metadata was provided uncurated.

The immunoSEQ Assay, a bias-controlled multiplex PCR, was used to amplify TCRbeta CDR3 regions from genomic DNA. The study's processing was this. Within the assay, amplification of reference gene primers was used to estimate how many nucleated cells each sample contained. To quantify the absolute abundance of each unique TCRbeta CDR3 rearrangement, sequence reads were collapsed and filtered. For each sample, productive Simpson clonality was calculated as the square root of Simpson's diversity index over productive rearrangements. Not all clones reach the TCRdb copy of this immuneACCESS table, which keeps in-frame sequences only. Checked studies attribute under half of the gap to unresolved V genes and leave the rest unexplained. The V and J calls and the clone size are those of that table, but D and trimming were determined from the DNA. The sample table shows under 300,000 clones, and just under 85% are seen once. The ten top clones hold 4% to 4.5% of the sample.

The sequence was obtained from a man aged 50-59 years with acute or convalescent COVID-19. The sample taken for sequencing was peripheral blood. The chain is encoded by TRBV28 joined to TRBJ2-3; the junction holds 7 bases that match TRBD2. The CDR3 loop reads CASSLAGDTDTQYF. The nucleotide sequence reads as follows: TGTGCCAGCAGTTTAGCGGGAGACACAGATACGCAGTATTTT.